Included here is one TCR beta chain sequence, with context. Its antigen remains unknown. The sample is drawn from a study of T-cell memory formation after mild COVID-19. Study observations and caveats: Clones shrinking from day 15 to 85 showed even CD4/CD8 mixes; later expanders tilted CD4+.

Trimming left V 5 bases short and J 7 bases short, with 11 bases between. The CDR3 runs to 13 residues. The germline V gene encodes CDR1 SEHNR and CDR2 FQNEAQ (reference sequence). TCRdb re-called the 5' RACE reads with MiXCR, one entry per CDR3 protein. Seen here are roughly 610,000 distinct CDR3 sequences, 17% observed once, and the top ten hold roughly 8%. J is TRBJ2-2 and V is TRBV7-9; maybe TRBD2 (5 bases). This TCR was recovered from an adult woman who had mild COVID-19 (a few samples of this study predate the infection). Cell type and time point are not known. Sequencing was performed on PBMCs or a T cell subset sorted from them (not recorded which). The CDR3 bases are TGTGCCAGCAGCCATGACTACGGCGGGGAGCTGTTTTTT. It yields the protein CASSHDYGGELFF.